This T cell receptor (beta chain) was retrieved from a study of shared clonotypes between healthy human individuals. Of note for this clone: Antigen specificity is unknown.

The authors loaded 200 ng DNA, about 30,000 T cell genomes, into sorted-subset replicate PCRs. TCRdb's table, derived via immunoSEQ multiplex PCR, lists solely in-frame clones and lacks some. Among some 740,000 clones, around 93% were seen once, and the ten largest hold less than 25%. The CDR3 loop spans 12 amino acids. Trimming cost V 4 bases and J 7 bases, with 7 bases left between them. CDR1 MNHEY and CDR2 SMNVEV come from the germline V gene (reference sequence). Naive CD8 cells were CD45RO-negative, positively selected for CCR7, excluding terminally differentiated effector memory CD45RA+ cells. Study findings and constraints: Generally, naive subsets came out with larger estimated richness than memory subsets. Genetic and exposure-history diversity was limited by the small donor number. Specimens sampled were limited to blood, with tissue repertoires likely differing.

The sequenced material came from naive CD8+ T cells sorted from blood. The V call is TRBV27, the J call TRBJ2-2; D unclear. The source is a man aged 30-40 years in good health. The CDR3 protein is CASSYGIGELFF. CDR3 nucleotide sequence: TGTGCCAGCAGTTATGGGATCGGGGAGCTGTTTTTT.